This T cell receptor (beta chain) was recovered during a study of blood T cell repertoires in COVID-19. Study details: Sources were T cells, B-cell-depleted T cells, or PBMCs; the material itself was cDNA or gDNA.

The assay was immunoSEQ multiplex PCR, and TCRdb's table has in-frame clones only and misses some. This table has around 250,000 clones, 80% to 90% appearing once. The CDR3 extends over 14 amino acids. V was cut by 4 bases and J by 7 bases, with 11 bases left in between. The germline CDR1 and CDR2 sequences are MDHEN and SYDVKM. The sequence derives from a man aged 18 to 30 who had recovered from COVID-19. The chain recombines TRBV28 with TRBJ1-6; D gene uncertain. The specimen sequenced was PBMCs or T cells enriched from blood (not recorded which). Here the CDR3 DNA reads TGTGCCAGCAGTTCGCCAGGCAAGAATTCACCCCTCCACTTT. Its protein is CASSSPGKNSPLHF.